This T cell receptor (beta chain) derives from a study of blood T cell repertoires in COVID-19. The protocol was immunoSEQ multiplex PCR, while the TCRdb copy is restricted to in-frame clones and leaves out a portion. Seen here are some 150,000 clones, 80% to 90% observed once, and the top ten hold 3% to 4.5%. The CDR3 is 16 residues long. CDR1 SGHVS and CDR2 FNYEAQ come from the germline V gene. The V gene end was trimmed by 5 bases and the J gene end by 1 base; junction bases not matched to a gene: 7. The TCR was taken from a woman aged 55 to 70 who had recovered from COVID-19. The chain combines TRBV7-6 with TRBJ2-2, with TRBD1 identical over 7 bases. Sequenced sample: peripheral blood. CDR3 sequence: CASSLKRDRNTGELFF. The CDR3 DNA follows: TGTGCCAGCAGCCTAAAACGGGACAGGAACACCGGGGAGCTGTTTTTT.